One and the same sample provided the 12 T cell receptor beta chains below, sequenced in a study of blood T cells in healthy people across ages. For the second PCR, which ran for 7 to 11 cycles, a sample-barcoded 5' primer and a J-beta primer mix were used. TCRdb re-called the 5' RACE reads with MiXCR, one entry per CDR3 protein. Counted here are roughly 1.9 million distinct CDR3 sequences, approximately 40% occurring once; the ten biggest clones make up roughly 24%. Sequenced input: blood. These receptors all come from a human donor in good health.

Here the CDR3 reads CASSLFATRDTGELFF. The CDR3, as DNA: TGTGCCAGCAGCTTATTCGCCACCCGCGACACCGGGGAGCTGTTTTTT. The chain carries TRBV7-2 and TRBJ2-2; D gene unclear. This CDR3 region has 16 residues. V dropped 2 bases and J dropped 3 bases, with 13 bases sitting between them. Germline V gene sequence: CDR1 SGHTA, CDR2 FQGNSA.

There are a few counts of this clonotype. In nucleotides, the CDR3 is TGCAGTGCTAGAGATCAGGACAGGGGGTACGAGCAGTACTTC. Translating it yields CSARDQDRGYEQYF. The chain employs TRBV20-1 and TRBJ2-7; TRBD1 matches 10 bases. J gave up 4 bases and V 0 bases, and 3 bases lay outside the gene matches. Germline V gene sequence: CDR1 DFQATT, CDR2 SNEGSKA (reference sequence). The CDR3 totals 14 residues.

This sequence joins TRBV7-3 and TRBJ1-1; D remains ambiguous. The CDR3 totals 14 residues. CDR1 SGHTA and CDR2 FQGTGA come from the germline V gene. Deletions cut 0 bases from V and 1 base from J, with 6 bases between. CDR3 bases: TGTGCCAGCAGCTTAACGCAGGAGAACACTGAAGCTTTCTTT. Translation: CASSLTQENTEAFF.

The chain carries TRBV11-3 and TRBJ2-1, with D possibly TRBD2 on 5 matching bases. Germline-derived CDR1 and CDR2 are SGHNT and YENEEA. The length of the CDR3 is 17 residues. Trimming removed 0 bases at V and 0 bases at J, with 12 bases between. The CDR3 loop reads CASSLEMTAGSYNEQFF. Written as DNA, the CDR3 is TGTGCCAGCAGCTTAGAAATGACGGCGGGCTCCTACAATGAGCAGTTCTTC.

This clonotype was observed at least ten times. The gene calls are TRBV6-5 and TRBJ1-2, with 7 positions matching TRBD1. J was trimmed by 8 bases and V by 2 bases; bases with no gene match: 5. CDR3 size: 13 residues. The V gene's germline CDR1 is MNHEY and CDR2 SVGAGI. This CDR3 is CASSYSQGGGYTF. CDR3 bases: TGTGCCAGCAGTTACAGTCAGGGGGGCGGCTACACCTTC.

The V call is TRBV6-1, the J call TRBJ1-5; 7 bases agree with TRBD1. The CDR3 contains 16 residues. With V trimmed by 2 bases and J by 0 bases, 4 bases remained unmatched. Germline values: CDR1 MNHNS, CDR2 SASEGT. This chain's CDR3 is CASSERTGRSNQPQHF. For the CDR3, the DNA is TGTGCCAGCAGTGAACGGACAGGTCGTAGCAATCAGCCCCAGCATTTT.

The J gene is TRBJ2-1, the V gene TRBV7-3; 8 bases match TRBD2. Germline V gives CDR1 SGHTA, CDR2 FQGTGA. The V and J ends lost 5 bases and 8 bases, in that order; junction bases with no gene match: 14. This CDR3 region has 16 residues. This chain's CDR3 is CASSPHSGGTWDEQFF. As DNA, the CDR3 is TGTGCCAGCAGCCCCCACAGCGGGGGAACGTGGGATGAGCAGTTCTTC.

The rearrangement joins TRBV21-1 to TRBJ1-2; the DNA was not compared with TRBD1, the D call given in the table. TRBV21-1 is a pseudogene. The CDR3 spans 15 residues. DNA of the CDR3: TGTGCCAGCAGCAAAGCGCAGGGGTCGAACTATGGCTACACCTTC. It codes for CASSKAQGSNYGYTF.

The rearrangement links TRBV7-6 to TRBJ2-6; D tentatively reads TRBD1 or TRBD2 (6 bases each). Germline V gives CDR1 SGHVS, CDR2 FNYEAQ. V lost 1 base, J lost 0 bases, and 10 bases lay in between. This CDR3 is built from 17 residues. The CDR3 reads CASSLGRGGSGANVLTF. CDR3 in DNA: TGTGCCAGCAGCTTAGGCAGGGGAGGCTCTGGGGCCAACGTCCTGACTTTC.

The chain couples TRBV29-1 to TRBJ2-5; D gene unclear. Trimming cost V 3 bases and J 7 bases, with 12 bases left between them. Germline loops: CDR1 SQVTM, CDR2 ANQGSEA. The CDR3 spans 12 residues. The CDR3 loop reads CSVDEGVGTQYF. The CDR3 region has the DNA TGCAGCGTTGATGAAGGTGTGGGGACCCAGTACTTC.

The chain links TRBV27 to TRBJ1-4; D call uncertain. Deletions cut 3 bases from V and 8 bases from J, with 13 bases between. This CDR3 has 14 residues. CDR1 MNHEY and CDR2 SMNVEV come from the germline V gene (reference sequence). As DNA, the CDR3 is TGTGCCAGCAGTTTCAACAGCGCTGGGGAAAAACTGTTTTTT. This gives the protein CASSFNSAGEKLFF.

On this clonotype itself: A read error may account for a junction end that differs from germline. The chain recombines TRBV20-1 with TRBJ2-6; weak D call: TRBD1 (5 bases). Germline-derived CDR1 and CDR2 are DFQATT and SNEGSKA (reference sequence). The CDR3 covers 16 residues. CDR3 bases: TGCAGTGCTAGAGATCCTTGGGAATCTGGGGCCAACGTCCGGACTTTC. Translated: CSARDPWESGANVRTF.